This T cell receptor beta chain was identified in a study of CD8+ T cells in alopecia areata. Sorting of CD4+ cells into CD25+CD127- cells was performed for about five patients. Peripheral blood samples and lesional scalp punch biopsies were obtained from alopecia areata patients. Sequencing relied on a cDNA template that was reverse transcribed from extracted RNA. Repertoires were generated with immunoSEQ multiplex PCR, while TCRdb's copy carries only in-frame clones and drops some. The sample has about 20,000 clones; roughly 60% are singletons. The CDR3 is 17 amino acids. CDR1 is SEHNR and CDR2 is FQNEAQ in the germline V gene (reference sequence). J was trimmed by 3 bases and V by 4 bases; bases with no gene match: 13. Findings of the study overall: Whereas mice showed it more clearly, TCR sharing across patients was murkier, possibly because of HLA.

In its sample, this clone was seen a few times. The target antigen is unknown. V gene TRBV7-9 combines with J gene TRBJ2-7; TRBD2 aligns across 9 bases. The specimen was CD4+ Tregs sorted from blood. The sequence was collected from a human donor with alopecia areata. The CDR3 nucleotides are TGTGCCAGCAGCTATTCCCGCGCTAGCGGGGAATACTACGAGCAGTACTTC. This translates into CASSYSRASGEYYEQYF. The whole variable domain, remainder taken from reference TRBV7-9 and TRBJ2-7, is DTGVSQNPRHKITKRGQNVTFRCDPISEHNRLYWYRQTLGQGPEFLTYFQNEAQLEKSRLLSDRFSAERPKGSFSTLEIQRTEQGDSAMYLCASSYSRASGEYYEQYFGPGTRLTVT.